A selection of T cell receptor beta chains follows, all from one sample in a study of cytomegalovirus exposure and HLA in healthy donors. TCRdb's copy holds only in-frame clones and misses some; the assay was immunoSEQ multiplex PCR. The sample comprises 95,000 to 150,000 clones, roughly 78% of which are singletons, and roughly a tenth rests with the top ten. The sequencing input was PBMCs. The receptors shown here come from a man aged 25 to 40 in good health and CMV-seropositive. CDR3s include the opening cysteine and the closing phenylalanine or tryptophan. The D gene is left open where the match is weak. Clone size is not always given. Where it is, it says once, few, many or a class for expanded clones.

V gene: TRBV6-6
J gene: TRBJ2-7
D gene: NA
clone size: NA
CDR3 DNA: TGTGCCAGCAGTTACTCGCCGGGGGAGCAGTACTTC
CDR3 protein: CASSYSPGEQYF

V gene: TRBV9
J gene: TRBJ2-6
D gene: NA
clone size: NA
CDR3 DNA: TGTGCCAGCAGCGTAGTGGCCAACTCTGGGGCCAACGTCCTGACTTTC
CDR3 protein: CASSVVANSGANVLTF

V gene: TRBV6-5
J gene: TRBJ2-7
D gene: TRBD2
clone size: NA
CDR3 DNA: TGTGCCAGCAGTTACTCGCGGGAGTGGGTGTACGAGCAGTACTTC
CDR3 protein: CASSYSREWVYEQYF

V gene: TRBV10-3
J gene: TRBJ1-1
D gene: NA
clone size: NA
CDR3 DNA: TGTGCCATCAGTGAGTCTACCGCGGGGTGGGAAGCTTTCTTT
CDR3 protein: CAISESTAGWEAFF

V gene: TRBV6-6
J gene: TRBJ2-7
D gene: NA
clone size: NA
CDR3 DNA: TGTGCCAGCAGCCGGCAGGTACTAGCATCTTACGAGCAGTACTTC
CDR3 protein: CASSRQVLASYEQYF

V gene: TRBV7-6
J gene: TRBJ2-1
D gene: NA
clone size: NA
CDR3 DNA: TGTGCCAGCAGCTCGTTCGGGGGTAACGATGAGCAGTTCTTC
CDR3 protein: CASSSFGGNDEQFF

V gene: TRBV4-1
J gene: TRBJ1-5
D gene: NA
clone size: NA
CDR3 DNA: TGCGCCAGCAGCCAACCGTATAGCAATCAGCCCCAGCATTTT
CDR3 protein: CASSQPYSNQPQHF

V gene: TRBV14
J gene: TRBJ2-7
D gene: NA
clone size: NA
CDR3 DNA: TGTGCCAGCAGCCCCAGGGGTCGTGGGGGCCGGAACGAGCAGTACTTC
CDR3 protein: CASSPRGRGGRNEQYF

V gene: TRBV9
J gene: TRBJ2-1
D gene: TRBD2
clone size: few
CDR3 DNA: TGTGCCAGCAGCGTAGGAAGAGCGGGAGCCCAATACAATGAGCAGTTCTTC
CDR3 protein: CASSVGRAGAQYNEQFF

V gene: TRBV5-1
J gene: TRBJ2-3
D gene: TRBD1
clone size: NA
CDR3 DNA: TGCGCCAGCAGCTTTACCCAGGGGGCGCAAGATACGCAGTATTTT
CDR3 protein: CASSFTQGAQDTQYF

V gene: TRBV10-3
J gene: TRBJ2-5
D gene: TRBD1
clone size: few
CDR3 DNA: TGTGCCACCGGGACAGAAGTAGAGACCCAGTACTTC
CDR3 protein: CATGTEVETQYF

V gene: TRBV2
J gene: TRBJ2-7
D gene: TRBD2
clone size: NA
CDR3 DNA: TGTGCCAGCAGGAGCAATAGCGGGATGCAGGAGCAGTACTTC
CDR3 protein: CASRSNSGMQEQYF

V gene: TRBV4-1
J gene: TRBJ2-4
D gene: NA
clone size: NA
CDR3 DNA: TGCGCCAGCAGCCAAGTGGGGAGACAGGCCGAGGACAAGGGAAACATTCAGTACTTC
CDR3 protein: CASSQVGRQAEDKGNIQYF

V gene: TRBV5-4
J gene: TRBJ2-3
D gene: TRBD2
clone size: NA
CDR3 DNA: TGTGCCAGCAGCTTAGGCGGGAGAACAGATACGCAGTATTTT
CDR3 protein: CASSLGGRTDTQYF

V gene: TRBV10-3
J gene: TRBJ2-3
D gene: NA
clone size: NA
CDR3 DNA: TGTGCCATCAGTGTCACACTGGCGGGCACAGATACGCAGTATTTT
CDR3 protein: CAISVTLAGTDTQYF

V gene: TRBV10-2
J gene: TRBJ2-1
D gene: NA
clone size: NA
CDR3 DNA: TGCGCCAGCACGAGGACTCTCTCCTACAATGAGCAGTTCTTC
CDR3 protein: CASTRTLSYNEQFF

V gene: TRBV2
J gene: TRBJ1-5
D gene: TRBD1
clone size: NA
CDR3 DNA: TGTGCCAGCAGTGATAGAGGGGGCGCCTATCAGCCCCAGCATTTT
CDR3 protein: CASSDRGGAYQPQHF

V gene: TRBV7-7
J gene: TRBJ1-1
D gene: NA
clone size: NA
CDR3 DNA: TGTGCTACCCAGGGCAGGGTGAACACTGAAGCTTTCTTT
CDR3 protein: CATQGRVNTEAFF

V gene: TRBV14
J gene: TRBJ2-5
D gene: NA
clone size: NA
CDR3 DNA: TGTGCCAGCAGCCAAGAAATGGGAGCCGGAGAGACCCAGTACTTC
CDR3 protein: CASSQEMGAGETQYF

V gene: TRBV28
J gene: TRBJ1-1
D gene: TRBD1
clone size: NA
CDR3 DNA: TGTGCCACCACCGGGACAGGGGTAACTGAAGCTTTCTTT
CDR3 protein: CATTGTGVTEAFF

V gene: TRBV7-2
J gene: TRBJ2-3
D gene: TRBD1
clone size: NA
CDR3 DNA: TGTGCCAGCAGCCGGGACAGGGAAGATACGCAGTATTTT
CDR3 protein: CASSRDREDTQYF

V gene: TRBV6-1
J gene: TRBJ2-7
D gene: NA
clone size: once
CDR3 DNA: TGTGCCAGCACCGCGGGAACTGACTACGAGCAGTACTTC
CDR3 protein: CASTAGTDYEQYF

V gene: TRBV28
J gene: TRBJ2-2
D gene: TRBD2
clone size: NA
CDR3 DNA: TGTGCCAGCAGTTTTCTCGCGGGAGCCACCGGGGAGCTGTTTTTT
CDR3 protein: CASSFLAGATGELFF

V gene: TRBV27
J gene: TRBJ2-7
D gene: NA
clone size: NA
CDR3 DNA: TGTGCCAGCACGGACAGATTCTACGAGCAGTACTTC
CDR3 protein: CASTDRFYEQYF

V gene: TRBV2
J gene: TRBJ2-3
D gene: NA
clone size: NA
CDR3 DNA: TGTGCCAGCAGTGCCTGGGACTCCACAGATACGCAGTATTTT
CDR3 protein: CASSAWDSTDTQYF

V gene: TRBV5-4
J gene: TRBJ1-4
D gene: TRBD1
clone size: NA
CDR3 DNA: TGTGCCAGCAGCTTGGGTAGGGGGCAGGGGAAACTGTTTTTT
CDR3 protein: CASSLGRGQGKLFF

V gene: TRBV21-1
J gene: TRBJ2-6
D gene: NA
clone size: NA
CDR3 DNA: TGTGCCAGCAGGACCCCGGTGGGGGGCTCTGGGGCCAACGTCCTGACTTTC
CDR3 protein: CASRTPVGGSGANVLTF

V gene: TRBV11-2
J gene: TRBJ2-7
D gene: TRBD1
clone size: NA
CDR3 DNA: TGTGCCAGCAGCCCCCCAGGGGGCTACGAGCAGTACTTC
CDR3 protein: CASSPPGGYEQYF

V gene: TRBV7-2
J gene: TRBJ1-5
D gene: NA
clone size: NA
CDR3 DNA: TGTGCCAGCAGCCTCGTCGGCGGGTCAGGAGCTAATCAGCCCCAGCATTTT
CDR3 protein: CASSLVGGSGANQPQHF

V gene: TRBV6-5
J gene: TRBJ2-7
D gene: NA
clone size: NA
CDR3 DNA: TGTGCCAGCAGGAAACGTCACTTAACCTACGAGCAGTACTTC
CDR3 protein: CASRKRHLTYEQYF

V gene: TRBV6-4
J gene: TRBJ1-5
D gene: NA
clone size: NA
CDR3 DNA: TGTGCCAGCAGCCCGGAGTATAGCAATCAGCCCCAGCATTTT
CDR3 protein: CASSPEYSNQPQHF

V gene: TRBV9
J gene: TRBJ2-2
D gene: NA
clone size: few
CDR3 DNA: TGTGCCAGCAGCGCCCGACAGAACACCGGGGAGCTGTTTTTT
CDR3 protein: CASSARQNTGELFF

V gene: TRBV7-9
J gene: TRBJ1-4
D gene: TRBD1
clone size: NA
CDR3 DNA: TGTGCCAGCAGCTTAACAGGGGCTAATGAAAAACTGTTTTTT
CDR3 protein: CASSLTGANEKLFF

V gene: TRBV9
J gene: TRBJ2-3
D gene: TRBD1
clone size: NA
CDR3 DNA: TGTGCCAGCAGCGTCGGGACAGATTCCTTAGATACGCAGTATTTT
CDR3 protein: CASSVGTDSLDTQYF

V gene: TRBV18
J gene: TRBJ2-3
D gene: TRBD2
clone size: NA
CDR3 DNA: TGTGCCAGCTCACCAGGACTAGCGGGAGGGTCCACAGATACGCAGTATTTT
CDR3 protein: CASSPGLAGGSTDTQYF

V gene: TRBV18
J gene: TRBJ2-7
D gene: NA
clone size: few
CDR3 DNA: TGTGCCAGCTCACCTCACCGGGGAAACGAGCAGTACTTC
CDR3 protein: CASSPHRGNEQYF

V gene: TRBV6-5
J gene: TRBJ1-5
D gene: TRBD1
clone size: once
CDR3 DNA: TGTGCCAGCAGTTACTCAGGGGACAGGGTTCAGCCCCAGCATTTT
CDR3 protein: CASSYSGDRVQPQHF

V gene: TRBV4-3
J gene: TRBJ2-6
D gene: TRBD1
clone size: few
CDR3 DNA: TGCGCCAGCAGCCAAGGGGACAGGGGAACTGGGGCCAACGTCCTGACTTTC
CDR3 protein: CASSQGDRGTGANVLTF

V gene: TRBV9
J gene: TRBJ2-1
D gene: NA
clone size: once
CDR3 DNA: TGTGCCAGCAGCGTAGATTTCGGAGCGGGAGGGGACAGGGATGAGCAGTTCTTC
CDR3 protein: CASSVDFGAGGDRDEQFF

V gene: TRBV5-1
J gene: TRBJ1-3
D gene: NA
clone size: NA
CDR3 DNA: TGCGCCAGCAGCTTGGGGGCAGAAAGAAACACCATATATTTT
CDR3 protein: CASSLGAERNTIYF

V gene: TRBV4-1
J gene: TRBJ2-7
D gene: TRBD2
clone size: NA
CDR3 DNA: TGCGCCAGCAGCCAAGTAGCGGGAGTCGACGAGCAGTACTTC
CDR3 protein: CASSQVAGVDEQYF

V gene: TRBV15
J gene: TRBJ2-3
D gene: TRBD1
clone size: NA
CDR3 DNA: TGTGCCACCAGCAGACAGGGACAGGATACGCAGTATTTT
CDR3 protein: CATSRQGQDTQYF